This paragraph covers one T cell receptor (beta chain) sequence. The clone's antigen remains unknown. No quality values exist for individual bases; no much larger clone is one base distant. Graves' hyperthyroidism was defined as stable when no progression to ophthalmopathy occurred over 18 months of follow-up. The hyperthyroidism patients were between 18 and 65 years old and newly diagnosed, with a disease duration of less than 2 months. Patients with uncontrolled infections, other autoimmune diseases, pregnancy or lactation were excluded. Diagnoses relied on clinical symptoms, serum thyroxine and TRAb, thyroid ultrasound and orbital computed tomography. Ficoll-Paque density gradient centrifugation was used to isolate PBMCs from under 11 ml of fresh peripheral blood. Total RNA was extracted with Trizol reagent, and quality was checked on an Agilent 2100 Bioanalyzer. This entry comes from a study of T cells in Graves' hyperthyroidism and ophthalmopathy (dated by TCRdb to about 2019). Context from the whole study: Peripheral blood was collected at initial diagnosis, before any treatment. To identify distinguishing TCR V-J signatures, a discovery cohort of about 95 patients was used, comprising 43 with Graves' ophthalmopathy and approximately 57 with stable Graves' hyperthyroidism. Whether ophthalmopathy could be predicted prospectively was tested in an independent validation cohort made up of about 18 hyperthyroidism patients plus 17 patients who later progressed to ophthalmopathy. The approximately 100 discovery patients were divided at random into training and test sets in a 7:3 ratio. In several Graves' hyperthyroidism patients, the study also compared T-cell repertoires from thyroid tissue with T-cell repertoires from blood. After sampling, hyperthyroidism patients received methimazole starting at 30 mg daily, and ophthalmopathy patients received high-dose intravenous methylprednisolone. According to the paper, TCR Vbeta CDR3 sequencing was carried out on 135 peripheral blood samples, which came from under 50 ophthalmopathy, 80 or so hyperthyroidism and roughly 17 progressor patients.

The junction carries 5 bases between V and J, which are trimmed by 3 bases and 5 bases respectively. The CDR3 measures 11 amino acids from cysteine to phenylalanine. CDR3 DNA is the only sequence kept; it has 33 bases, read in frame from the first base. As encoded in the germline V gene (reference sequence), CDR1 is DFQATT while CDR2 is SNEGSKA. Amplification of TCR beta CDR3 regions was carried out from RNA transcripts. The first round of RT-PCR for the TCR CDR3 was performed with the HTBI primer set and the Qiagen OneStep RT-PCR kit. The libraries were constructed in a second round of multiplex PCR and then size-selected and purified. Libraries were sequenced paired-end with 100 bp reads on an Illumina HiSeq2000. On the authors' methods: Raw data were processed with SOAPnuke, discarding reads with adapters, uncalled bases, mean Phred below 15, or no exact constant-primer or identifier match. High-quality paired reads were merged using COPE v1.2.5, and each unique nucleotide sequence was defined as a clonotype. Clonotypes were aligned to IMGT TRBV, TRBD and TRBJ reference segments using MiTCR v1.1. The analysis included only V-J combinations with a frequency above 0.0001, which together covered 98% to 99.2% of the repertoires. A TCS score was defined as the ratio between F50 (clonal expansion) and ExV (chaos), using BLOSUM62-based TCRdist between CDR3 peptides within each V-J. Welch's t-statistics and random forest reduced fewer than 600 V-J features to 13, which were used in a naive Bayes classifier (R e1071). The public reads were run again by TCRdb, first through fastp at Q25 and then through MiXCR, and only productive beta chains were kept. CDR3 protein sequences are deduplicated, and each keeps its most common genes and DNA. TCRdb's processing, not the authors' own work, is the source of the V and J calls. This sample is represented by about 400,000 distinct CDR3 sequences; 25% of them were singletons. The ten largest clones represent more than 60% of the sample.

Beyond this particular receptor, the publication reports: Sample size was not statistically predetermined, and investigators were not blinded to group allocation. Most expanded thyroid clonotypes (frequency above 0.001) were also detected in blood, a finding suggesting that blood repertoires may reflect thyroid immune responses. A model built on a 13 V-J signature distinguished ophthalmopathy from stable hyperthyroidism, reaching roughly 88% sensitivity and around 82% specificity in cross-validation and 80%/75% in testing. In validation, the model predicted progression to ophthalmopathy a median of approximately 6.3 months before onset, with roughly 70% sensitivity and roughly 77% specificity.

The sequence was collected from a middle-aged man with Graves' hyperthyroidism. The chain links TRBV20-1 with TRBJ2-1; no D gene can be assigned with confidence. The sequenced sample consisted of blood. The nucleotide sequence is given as TGCAGTGCTAGTAACGACAATGAGCAGTTCTTC. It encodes CSASNDNEQFF.